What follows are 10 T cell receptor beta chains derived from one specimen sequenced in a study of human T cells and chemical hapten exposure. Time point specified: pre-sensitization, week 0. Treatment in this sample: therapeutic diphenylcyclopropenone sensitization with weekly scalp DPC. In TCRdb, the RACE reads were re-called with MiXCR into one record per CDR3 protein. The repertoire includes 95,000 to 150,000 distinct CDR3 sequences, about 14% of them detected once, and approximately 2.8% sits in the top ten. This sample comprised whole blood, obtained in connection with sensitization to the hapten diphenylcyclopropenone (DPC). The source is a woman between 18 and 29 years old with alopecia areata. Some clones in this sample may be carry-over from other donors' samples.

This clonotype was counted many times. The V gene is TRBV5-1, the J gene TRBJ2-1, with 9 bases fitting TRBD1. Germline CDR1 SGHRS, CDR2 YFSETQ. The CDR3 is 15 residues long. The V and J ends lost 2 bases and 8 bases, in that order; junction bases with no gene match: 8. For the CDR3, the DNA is TGCGCCAGCAGCTTCCGGGGACAGGGTGTGGATGAGCAGTTCTTC. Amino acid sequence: CASSFRGQGVDEQFF. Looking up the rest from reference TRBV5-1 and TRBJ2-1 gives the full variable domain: KAGVTQTPRYLIKTRGQQVTLSCSPISGHRSVSWYQQTPGQGLQFLFEYFSETQRNKGNFPGRFSGRQFSNSRSEMNVSTLELGDSALYLCASSFRGQGVDEQFFGPGTRLTVL.

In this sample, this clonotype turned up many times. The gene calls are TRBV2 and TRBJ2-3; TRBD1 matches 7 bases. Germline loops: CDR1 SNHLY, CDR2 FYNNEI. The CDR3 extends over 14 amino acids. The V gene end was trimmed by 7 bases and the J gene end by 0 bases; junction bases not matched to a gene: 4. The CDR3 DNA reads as TGTGCCAGCACATCGACAGGGAGCACAGATACGCAGTATTTT. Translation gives CASTSTGSTDTQYF.

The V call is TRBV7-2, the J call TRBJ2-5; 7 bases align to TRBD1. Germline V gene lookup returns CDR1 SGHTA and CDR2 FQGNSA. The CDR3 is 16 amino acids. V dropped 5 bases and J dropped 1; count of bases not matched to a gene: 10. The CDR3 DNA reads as TGTGCCAGCAGCCTTACAGCCTGGGACAGCCAAGAGACCCAGTACTTC. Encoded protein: CASSLTAWDSQETQYF.

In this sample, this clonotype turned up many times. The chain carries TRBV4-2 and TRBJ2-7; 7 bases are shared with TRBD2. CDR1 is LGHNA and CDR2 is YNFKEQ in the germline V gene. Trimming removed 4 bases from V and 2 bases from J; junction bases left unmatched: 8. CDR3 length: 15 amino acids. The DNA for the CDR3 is TGTGCCAGCAGCCGCGGGCGGGGGATAACCTACGAGCAGTACTTC. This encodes CASSRGRGITYEQYF.

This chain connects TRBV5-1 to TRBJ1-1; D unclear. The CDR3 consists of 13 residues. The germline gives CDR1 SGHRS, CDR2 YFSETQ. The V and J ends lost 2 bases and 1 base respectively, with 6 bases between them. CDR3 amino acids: CASSFRANTEAFF. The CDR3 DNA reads TGCGCCAGCAGCTTTAGGGCGAACACTGAAGCTTTCTTT. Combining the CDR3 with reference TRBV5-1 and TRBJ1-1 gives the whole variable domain KAGVTQTPRYLIKTRGQQVTLSCSPISGHRSVSWYQQTPGQGLQFLFEYFSETQRNKGNFPGRFSGRQFSNSRSEMNVSTLELGDSALYLCASSFRANTEAFFGQGTRLTVV.

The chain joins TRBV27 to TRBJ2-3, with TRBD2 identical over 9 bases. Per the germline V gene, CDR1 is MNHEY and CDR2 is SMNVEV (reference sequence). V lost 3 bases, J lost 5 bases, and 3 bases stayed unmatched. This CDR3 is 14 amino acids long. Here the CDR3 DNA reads TGTGCCAGCAGTTTGGCGGGGGGGCGAGATACGCAGTATTTT. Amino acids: CASSLAGGRDTQYF.

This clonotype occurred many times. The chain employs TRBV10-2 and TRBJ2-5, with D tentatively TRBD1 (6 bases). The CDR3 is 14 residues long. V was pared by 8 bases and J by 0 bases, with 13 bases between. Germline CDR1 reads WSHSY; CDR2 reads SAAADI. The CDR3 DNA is TGCGCCAGCTCAGGGGAGATAAACCAAGAGACCCAGTACTTC. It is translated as CASSGEINQETQYF.

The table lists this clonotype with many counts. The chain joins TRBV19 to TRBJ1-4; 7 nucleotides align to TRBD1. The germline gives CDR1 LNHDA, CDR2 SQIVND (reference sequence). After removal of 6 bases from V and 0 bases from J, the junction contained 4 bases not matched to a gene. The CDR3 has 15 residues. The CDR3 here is CASSSGTATNEKLFF. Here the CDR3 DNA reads TGTGCCAGTAGCTCCGGGACAGCAACTAATGAAAAACTGTTTTTT.

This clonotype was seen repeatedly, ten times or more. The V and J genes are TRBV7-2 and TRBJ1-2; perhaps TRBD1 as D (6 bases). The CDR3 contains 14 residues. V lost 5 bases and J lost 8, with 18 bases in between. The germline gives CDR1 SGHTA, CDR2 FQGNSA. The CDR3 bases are TGTGCCAGCAGCACCCCAGTTGGGGGGCTGGGCTACACCTTC. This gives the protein CASSTPVGGLGYTF.

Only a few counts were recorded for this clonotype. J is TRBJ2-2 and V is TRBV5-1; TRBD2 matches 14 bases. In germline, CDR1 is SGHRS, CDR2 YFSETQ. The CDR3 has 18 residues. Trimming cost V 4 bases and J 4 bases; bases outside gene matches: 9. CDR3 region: CASSPRPGTSGGTGELFF. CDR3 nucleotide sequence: TGCGCCAGCAGCCCTCGTCCCGGGACTAGCGGGGGCACCGGGGAGCTGTTTTTT.